This TCR beta chain was retrieved from a study of cytomegalovirus exposure and HLA in healthy donors. The PCR used 60 Vbeta and 13 Jbeta primers. Data came from immunoSEQ multiplex PCR; TCRdb stores just in-frame clones and leaves some out. This table holds roughly 200,000 clones, approximately 84% found once. Details on this clone: What it binds is unknown.

Study conclusions and caveats: Highly shared variants forming one cluster were likely a sequencing artifact. Later, an analysis showed that TCR beta chains associated with HLA were more clonally expanded than others that were equally common. The study assumed roughly uniform donor sequencing depth for presence/absence analyses.

This clonotype was obtained from a middle-aged woman in good health and CMV-seronegative. Sequencing was done on a sample of PBMCs.

This chain's CDR3 is CASNPIGQGIVYEQYF. The CDR3 DNA reads as TGTGCCAGCAACCCCATAGGGCAGGGTATCGTCTACGAGCAGTACTTC. The chain couples TRBV5-6 to TRBJ2-7, with D possibly being TRBD1 (5 bases). This CDR3 spans 16 amino acids. V was clipped by 6 bases and J by 3 bases, with 22 bases between them. CDR1 is SGHDT, CDR2 YYEEEE, per germline.